This T cell receptor (beta chain) was captured by sequencing in a study of glioma-infiltrating T cells. Findings and limits, study-wide: Very few CDR3 sequences were shared between tissue and blood.

The iRepertoire nested amplicon-rescue multiplex PCR amplified TCR alpha and beta CDR3s from RNA. TCRdb itself ran the multiplex PCR reads through MiXCR, one entry per CDR3 protein. Here the sample spans about 5,800 distinct CDR3 sequences, approximately 30% being singletons. CDR3 size: 14 residues. The germline V gene encodes CDR1 SGHTA and CDR2 FQGNSA. In regard to this clonotype: What it recognizes is unknown. The junction does not match germline at one end; this may be a read error.

This receptor was obtained from a human donor with low-grade glioma or glioblastoma, undergoing nonglioma brain surgery, or in good health (not recorded which). Sequencing was performed on glioma tissue, nonneoplastic brain tissue, or PBMCs (not recorded which). The rearrangement links TRBV7-2 to TRBJ2-3; TRBD2 agrees at 8 bases. In DNA form, the CDR3 reads TGTGCCAGTACTAGCGGACAAAGGGCAGATACGCAATATTTT. It codes for CASTSGQRADTQYF.